The 21 T cell receptor beta chains below all came from one sample that was sequenced in a study of blood T cell repertoires in COVID-19. Method: immunoSEQ multiplex PCR; TCRdb's copy keeps in-frame clones and lacks some. This sample yields a few hundred thousand clones, of which roughly 92% are seen a single time; about 0.83% belongs to the top ten. The sequencing sample was made of PBMCs or T cells enriched from blood (not recorded which). These receptors were obtained from a woman in her thirties or forties who had been exposed to COVID-19.

J is TRBJ2-3 and V is TRBV7-2, with D hard to call. Trimming pared 5 bases from V and 3 bases from J, leaving 9 bases between. The CDR3 sequence is 13 residues long. The germline CDR1 and CDR2 sequences are SGHTA and FQGNSA. DNA of the CDR3: TGTGCCAGCAGCCGCCAGGCTACAGATACGCAGTATTTT. It is translated as CASSRQATDTQYF. The whole variable domain, remainder taken from reference TRBV7-2 and TRBJ2-3, is GAGVSQSPSNKVTEKGKDVELRCDPISGHTALYWYRQSLGQGLEFLIYFQGNSAPDKSGLPSDRFSAERTGGSVSTLTIQRTQQEDSAVYLCASSRQATDTQYFGPGTRLTVL.

The rearrangement links TRBV3-1 (or the pseudogene TRBV3-2) to TRBJ1-1; no clear D. Germline assignment: CDR1 LGHDT and CDR2 YNNKEL (reference sequence). The CDR3 loop spans 14 amino acids. V was shortened by 0 bases and J by 3 bases, with 8 bases between the two germline ends. CDR3 in DNA: TGTGCCAGCAGCCAAGATGGGCGTTACACTGAAGCTTTCTTT. It is translated as CASSQDGRYTEAFF.

This chain connects TRBV29-1 to TRBJ1-4; perhaps TRBD1 as D (5 bases). The CDR3 length is 11 residues. Trimming took off 3 bases at V and 11 bases at J, with 10 bases between the two ends. CDR1 is SQVTM and CDR2 is ANQGSEA in the germline V gene. CDR3 protein: CSVELGGKLFF. CDR3 nucleotide sequence: TGCAGCGTTGAGTTGGGGGGGAAACTGTTTTTT.

This clone was recorded once. The chain links TRBV15 to TRBJ1-2, with TRBD1 as a possible D gene (5 bases). Trimming took off 3 bases at V and 3 bases at J, with 8 bases between the two ends. Germline CDR1 is LNHNV and CDR2 is YYDKDF (reference sequence). The CDR3 spans 13 residues. This CDR3 is CATSSDSYYGYTF. The DNA of the CDR3 is TGTGCCACCAGCAGTGACAGTTACTATGGCTACACCTTC.

The rearrangement uses TRBV27 and TRBJ2-1; 10 nucleotides agree with TRBD2. CDR1 is MNHEY, CDR2 SMNVEV, per germline (reference sequence). V lost 6 bases to trimming and J lost 8 bases; unmatched junction nucleotides: 7. The CDR3 totals 14 residues. CDR3 region: CASSASGSGYEQFF. CDR3 DNA sequence: TGTGCCAGCAGCGCTAGCGGGAGTGGGTATGAGCAGTTCTTC.

The CDR3 sequence: CASSEGDRPNTIYF. CDR3 nucleotides: TGTGCCAGCAGCGAAGGGGACAGACCAAACACCATATATTTT. The V call is TRBV9, the J call TRBJ1-3; 7 bases are shared with TRBD1. The CDR3 runs to 14 residues. Trimming removed 3 bases from V and 6 bases from J; junction bases left unmatched: 6. The V gene's germline CDR1 is SGDLS and CDR2 YYNGEE.

This clone has just one count. V and J are TRBV12-5 and TRBJ2-1; D may be TRBD1 (5 bases). Germline V lookup: CDR1 LGHNT, CDR2 FRNRAP. The CDR3 loop spans 13 amino acids. The V end lost 6 bases, the J end lost 7 bases, and 13 bases lay between the germline ends. The CDR3 sequence is CASGPQGENEQFF. The DNA for the CDR3 is TGTGCTAGTGGGCCGCAGGGTGAAAATGAGCAGTTCTTC.

The sample holds one count of this clone. The J gene is TRBJ2-1, the V gene TRBV5-4, with TRBD2 as a possible D gene (6 bases). The CDR3 runs 12 residues. The germline V gene has CDR1 SGHNT and CDR2 YYREEE (reference sequence). CDR3 nucleotides: TGTGCAGGGACTGGAGCCTACAATGAGCAGTTCTTC. Protein: CAGTGAYNEQFF.

The chain couples TRBV19 to TRBJ1-1, with 8 bases fitting TRBD1. V shed 6 bases, J shed 0 bases, and the junction held 0 bases outside the gene matches. Germline CDR1 is LNHDA and CDR2 is SQIVND (reference sequence). The CDR3 spans 13 residues. The CDR3 loop is CASSRGLNTEAFF. CDR3 nucleotides: TGTGCCAGTAGCAGGGGGCTGAACACTGAAGCTTTCTTT.

The genes are TRBV6-5 and TRBJ1-2, with TRBD1 matching over 7 bases. The germline CDR1 and CDR2 sequences are MNHEY and SVGAGI. The CDR3 has 14 amino acids. V trimming: 6 bases; J trimming: 6 bases; junction bases outside the gene matches: 10. Written as DNA, the CDR3 is TGTGCCAGCAGCTTACTTCAGGGGGGCCATGGCTACACCTTC. This encodes CASSLLQGGHGYTF.

J is TRBJ1-6 and V is TRBV2; D is ambiguous. Germline values: CDR1 SNHLY, CDR2 FYNNEI. Between the trimmed V and J ends, which lost 7 bases and 5 bases, there was a span of 6 bases. The CDR3 totals 12 residues. The DNA for the CDR3 is TGTGCCAGCACCTACGATAATTCACCCCTCCACTTT. Its protein is CASTYDNSPLHF. The whole variable domain, filled in from reference TRBV2 and TRBJ1-6, reads EPEVTQTPSHQVTQMGQEVILRCVPISNHLYFYWYRQILGQKVEFLVSFYNNEISEKSEIFDDQFSVERPDGSNFTLKIRSTKLEDSAMYFCASTYDNSPLHFGNGTRLTVT.

This sequence joins TRBV19 and TRBJ1-2; D uncertain. V lost 5 bases and J lost 4, with 8 bases in between. This CDR3 spans 12 amino acids. The germline gives CDR1 LNHDA, CDR2 SQIVND (reference sequence). CDR3 DNA sequence: TGTGCCAGTAGTGATGGCCCCTATGGCTACACCTTC. Encoded protein: CASSDGPYGYTF.

The chain has TRBV6-5 and TRBJ1-2, with D possibly being TRBD1 (6 bases). V lost 8 bases and J lost 3, with 10 bases in between. The CDR3 has 12 residues. Germline CDR1 reads MNHEY; CDR2 reads SVGAGI. The CDR3 DNA sequence: TGTGCCAGCGGTAACAGGGACTATGGCTACACCTTC. Translating it yields CASGNRDYGYTF.

This chain uses TRBV14 with TRBJ1-2; D is unclear. V was clipped by 4 bases and J by 4 bases, with 16 bases between them. CDR3 length equals 15 residues. Germline-derived CDR1 and CDR2 are SGHDN and FVKESK. The DNA of the CDR3 is TGTGCCAGCAGCCCGACGACTATCTTGGGCTATGGCTACACCTTC. Its translation: CASSPTTILGYGYTF.

This chain links TRBV5-1 with TRBJ2-2; 7 bases are shared with TRBD1. The CDR3 loop spans 15 amino acids. The junction had 6 bases not matched to a gene; V was cut back by 5 bases and J by 2 bases. In germline, CDR1 is SGHRS, CDR2 YFSETQ. CDR3 in DNA: TGCGCCAGCAGACAGGGGTTTTCTAACACCGGGGAGCTGTTTTTT. This codes for CASRQGFSNTGELFF.

This rearrangement joins TRBV19 to TRBJ1-1, with 7 positions matching TRBD1. The CDR3 has 17 residues. Germline V gives CDR1 LNHDA, CDR2 SQIVND (reference sequence). V trimming: 6 bases; J trimming: 5 bases; junction bases outside the gene matches: 18. CDR3 region: CASRIPQGVGTRTEAFF. The CDR3, as DNA: TGTGCCAGTAGAATCCCTCAGGGGGTAGGGACGAGAACTGAAGCTTTCTTT.

This chain joins TRBV5-1 and TRBJ1-1; 9 bases are shared with TRBD1. Trimming at V came to 4 bases and at J to 0 bases, leaving 1 base not matched to a gene. The CDR3 has 14 amino acids. Germline lookup yields CDR1 SGHRS and CDR2 YFSETQ. DNA of the CDR3: TGCGCCAGCAGCCGACAGGGGGTGAACACTGAAGCTTTCTTT. Translating gives CASSRQGVNTEAFF.

The chain links TRBV3-1 (or the pseudogene TRBV3-2) to TRBJ2-5; 14 bases map to TRBD2. Trimming took 4 bases from V and 5 from J; bases not matched to a gene: 12. Germline-derived CDR1 and CDR2 are LGHDT and YNNKEL (reference sequence). CDR3 length: 18 amino acids. The CDR3 DNA follows: TGTGCCAGCAGCCCCCGGCGGGGACTAGCGGGAGCTAAGGAGACCCAGTACTTC. Its translation is CASSPRRGLAGAKETQYF.

V usage is TRBV7-2 and J usage is TRBJ2-1, with TRBD2 matching 9 bases. J was trimmed by 10 bases and V by 1 base; bases with no gene match: 8. The germline gives CDR1 SGHTA, CDR2 FQGNSA. The CDR3 spans 15 residues. The CDR3 reads CASSLDSSGTWEQFF. The CDR3 DNA is TGTGCCAGCAGCTTAGATTCTAGCGGGACGTGGGAGCAGTTCTTC.

The gene calls are TRBV9 and TRBJ2-3; no reliable D call. Looked up from germline, CDR1 is SGDLS and CDR2 is YYNGEE. This CDR3 is built from 16 residues. Trimming stripped 2 bases from V and 2 bases from J, with 15 bases between. The CDR3 DNA reads TGTGCCAGCAGCGTTATCGGCGGAAGCACCACAGATACGCAGTATTTT. Its translation: CASSVIGGSTTDTQYF.

The chain has TRBV3-1 (or the pseudogene TRBV3-2) and TRBJ2-3, with 11 bases fitting TRBD2. V was pared by 1 base and J by 0 bases, with 3 bases of the junction left unmatched. CDR1 LGHDT and CDR2 YNNKEL come from the germline V gene (reference sequence). This CDR3 has 17 amino acids. Here the CDR3 reads CASSQGLAGFSTDTQYF. The CDR3 DNA reads TGTGCCAGCAGCCAAGGACTAGCGGGATTTAGCACAGATACGCAGTATTTT.